This T cell receptor (beta chain) was sequenced in a study of a mutant IDH1 vaccine in newly diagnosed glioma. About the research overall: Visit V12 happened at week 35; visit V13 happened at week 47.

As to time point: week 35, safety follow-up. One vaccine dose held 300 ug of mutant IDH1 20-mer peptide and came with topical imiquimod. Administration of eight vaccinations to patients took place in weeks 1, 3, 5, 7, 11, 15, 19, 23. Deletions cut 2 bases from V and 8 bases from J, with 15 bases between. Germline V gene lookup returns CDR1 MGHDK and CDR2 SYGVNS. The CDR3 covers 15 residues. Clones were sequenced by immunoSEQ multiplex PCR, and TCRdb holds only the in-frame ones, with some missing. The sample gives tens of thousands of clones, roughly 90% of which show up once; 1.6% is in the top ten. This clone was picked up one time. Antigen: not known.

V is TRBV25-1 and J is TRBJ1-4; tentative D call: TRBD1 (5 bases). The material sequenced was PBMCs, taken from a glioma patient whose treatment included an IDH1 peptide vaccine. This sequence was found in a man in his forties or fifties with glioma. CDR3 sequence (DNA): TGTGCCAGCAGTGAACAGGGTTGGAATAGCGAAAAACTGTTTTTT. Its protein is CASSEQGWNSEKLFF.